Listed below are T cell receptor beta chains from one sample, sequenced in a study of shared clonotypes between healthy human individuals. The method was immunoSEQ multiplex PCR; TCRdb's version includes in-frame clones alone and lacks a portion of them. The sample consists of nearly 2 million clones, about 95% of them appearing once. Sample: naive CD8+ T cells sorted from blood. These receptors were collected from a man younger than 35 in good health. CDR3s include the opening cysteine and the closing phenylalanine or tryptophan. D genes are given only for firm matches. Rows may omit the clone size; those that give it use once, few, many or a size class.

TRBJ1-1	TRBD1	.	TRBV19	TGTGCCAGTAGAAGGGGGCGAAGTGAGACCACTGAAGCTTTCTTT	CASRRGRSETTEAFF
TRBJ2-7	.	.	TRBV11-2	TGTGCCAGCAGCTTTACTAATACCTACGAGCAGTACTTC	CASSFTNTYEQYF
TRBJ2-7	TRBD1	.	TRBV2	TGTGCCATCGAACAGGGGCTCTCCTACGAGCAGTACTTC	CAIEQGLSYEQYF
TRBJ2-2	TRBD2	.	TRBV11-2	TGTGCCAGCAGCTTAGGACCTAGCGGGGTCGCGAACACCGGGGAGCTGTTTTTT	CASSLGPSGVANTGELFF
TRBJ1-3	.	.	TRBV9	TGTGCCAGCAGCGCAGAGACCCTAAGTGACACCATATATTTT	CASSAETLSDTIYF
TRBJ2-7	.	.	TRBV9	TGTGCCAGCAGCGTAGATGGGGGACAAGGGGAGGAGCAGTACTTC	CASSVDGGQGEEQYF
TRBJ1-2	.	.	TRBV13	TGTGCCAGCAGCTCCTCAGGGGTCTATGGCTACACCTTC	CASSSSGVYGYTF
TRBJ2-1	TRBD1	.	TRBV5-1	TGCGCCAGCAGCCACTGGACAGGGTTTCACTACAATGAGCAGTTCTTC	CASSHWTGFHYNEQFF
TRBJ2-1	.	few	TRBV6-5	TGTGCCAGCAGTTACTCGGACAGATACAATGAGCAGTTCTTC	CASSYSDRYNEQFF
TRBJ1-3	.	.	TRBV5-8	TGTGCCAGCAGCTTGGACTACAGCTCTGGAAACACCATATATTTT	CASSLDYSSGNTIYF
TRBJ2-7	.	.	TRBV5-1	TGCGCCAGCAGAGATATGGGAATGGAAGAGCAGTACTTC	CASRDMGMEEQYF
TRBJ2-5	.	.	TRBV5-4	TGTGCCAGCAGTTACCACCCTAGGGCCCAAGAGACCCAGTACTTC	CASSYHPRAQETQYF
TRBJ2-3	.	once	TRBV2	TGTGCCACTCACTCTTCGGCGGAATACACAGATACGCAGTATTTT	CATHSSAEYTDTQYF
TRBJ2-7	.	.	TRBV6-5	TGTGCCAGCAGTTCCGATCCTACATGGACCTACGAGCAGTACTTC	CASSSDPTWTYEQYF
TRBJ2-2	.	.	TRBV4-2	TGTGCCAGCAGCCAAGAGGGGGGGGCCGGCGGGGAGCTGTTTTTT	CASSQEGGAGGELFF
TRBJ1-1	.	.	TRBV6-1	TGTGCCAGCAGTGAATGGCAGGGGAGAACTGAAGCTTTCTTT	CASSEWQGRTEAFF
TRBJ1-1	.	.	TRBV5-6	TGTGCCACAGGGCGGGGGAACACTGAAGCTTTCTTT	CATGRGNTEAFF
TRBJ2-2	.	.	TRBV6-1	TGTGCCAGCAGTGAGGACGGAACCGGGGAGCTGTTTTTT	CASSEDGTGELFF
TRBJ1-1	TRBD1	.	TRBV28	TGTGCCAGCAGCAGGACAGGGGGCGCGTGGCCTGAAGCTTTCTTT	CASSRTGGAWPEAFF
TRBJ2-7	TRBD2	.	TRBV11-2	TGTGCCAGCAGCATTAGCGGGGGTGGCGAGCAGTACTTC	CASSISGGGEQYF
TRBJ2-7	TRBD2	.	TRBV28	TGTGCCAGCAGTTCGGCGGGGGACTACTACGAGCAGTACTTC	CASSSAGDYYEQYF
TRBJ2-1	TRBD2	.	TRBV6-5	TGTGCCAGCAGTTACGGCGGGAGGAGATACAATGAGCAGTTCTTC	CASSYGGRRYNEQFF
TRBJ2-7	.	.	TRBV5-1	TGCGCCAGCAGCTTGTACTACGAGCAGTACTTC	CASSLYYEQYF
TRBJ1-2	.	few	TRBV27	TGTGCCAGCAGTTTCAAGCAGGGCTATGGCTACACCTTC	CASSFKQGYGYTF
TRBJ2-1	TRBD2	once	TRBV7-3	TGTGCCAGCAGCTTAACTTACGGGGGGGCCTCCAATGAGCAGTTCTTC	CASSLTYGGASNEQFF
TRBJ1-5	TRBD1	.	TRBV5-8	TGTGCCAGCAGCCCGGGACAGGCCCGGCCCCAGCATTTT	CASSPGQARPQHF
TRBJ1-1	.	.	TRBV12-5	TGTGCTAGTGGCTCCACGGCCAGGAACACTGAAGCTTTCTTT	CASGSTARNTEAFF
TRBJ1-1	TRBD1	.	TRBV9	TGTGCCAGCAAGACCAGGGGGTGGGCTGAAGCTTTCTTT	CASKTRGWAEAFF
TRBJ2-3	.	once	TRBV5-1	TGCGACCGCAGGGTTGCCACGCAGTATTTT	CDRRVATQYF
TRBJ1-2	.	.	TRBV4-1	TGCGCCAGCAGCCAAGTTGCAGCCGCTAACTATGGCTACACCTTC	CASSQVAAANYGYTF
TRBJ1-5	.	.	TRBV7-9	TGTGCCAGCAGCTTAGGACTGGATCAGCCCCAGCATTTT	CASSLGLDQPQHF
TRBJ2-5	.	.	TRBV12-1	TGTGCCAGCAGCTCGCGGGGGTTGGGGGAGACCCAGTACTTC	CASSSRGLGETQYF
TRBJ2-3	.	.	TRBV2	TGTGCCAGCAGTGTGGGGGGAGATACGCAGTATTTT	CASSVGGDTQYF
TRBJ2-7	TRBD2	.	TRBV28	TGTGCCAGCAGCCCTTTGGGGGAGGGCCAGGCGTTCGAGCAGTACTTC	CASSPLGEGQAFEQYF
TRBJ2-1	.	.	TRBV27	TGTGCCAGCACCGACCCGGGCTCCTACAATGAGCAGTTCTTC	CASTDPGSYNEQFF
TRBJ2-1	.	.	TRBV29-1	TGCAGCGTTGGGGGGTCCGGCGGCCCCACGATAAATGAGCAGTTCTTC	CSVGGSGGPTINEQFF
TRBJ1-5	.	.	TRBV6-6	TGTGCCAGCAGTTACACAGGGTTGGGCAATCAGCCCCAGCATTTT	CASSYTGLGNQPQHF
TRBJ2-5	TRBD1	.	TRBV4-2	TGTGCCAGCAGCCAGTTCACAGGGGGCCAAGAGACCCAGTACTTC	CASSQFTGGQETQYF
TRBJ1-2	.	.	TRBV5-1	TGCGCCAGCAGCTTGGGCTGGGCAGGGGATTATGGCTACACCTTC	CASSLGWAGDYGYTF
TRBJ1-2	TRBD1	.	TRBV9	TGTGCCAGCAGCGTAGATGGGACAGGGAACTATGGCTACACCTTC	CASSVDGTGNYGYTF
TRBJ2-3	.	.	TRBV13	TGTGCCAGCAGCCTGCAGGGGGGAGATACGCAGTATTTT	CASSLQGGDTQYF
TRBJ2-3	TRBD2	.	TRBV6-5	TGTGCCAGCAGTCGCGGACTAGATGATACGCAGTATTTT	CASSRGLDDTQYF
TRBJ2-3	.	.	TRBV5-6	TGTGCCAGCAGCTTGGAGCTAGCCCAGAGGACAGATACGCAGTATTTT	CASSLELAQRTDTQYF
TRBJ2-1	.	once	TRBV6-5	TGTGCCAGCAGTTACTCCAGGGGGGAAATCTACAATGAGCAGTTCTTC	CASSYSRGEIYNEQFF
TRBJ2-7	TRBD1	.	TRBV27	TGTGCCAGCAGTGGGAGGGACAGGGGGCCCGAGCAGTACTTC	CASSGRDRGPEQYF
TRBJ2-1	TRBD2	.	TRBV30	TGTGCCTCTGGAGCCCTAGCGGGAGGCTATGAGCAGTTCTTC	CASGALAGGYEQFF
TRBJ1-5	.	.	TRBV11-2	TGTGCCAGCAGCTTAGATGGGGGGGATCAGCCCCAGCATTTT	CASSLDGGDQPQHF
TRBJ2-7	TRBD1	.	TRBV28	TGTGCCAGCAGTTTGAGGACAGGAGTCGCCTACGAGCAGTACTTC	CASSLRTGVAYEQYF
TRBJ2-1	.	.	TRBV5-1	TGCGCCAGCAGCTTCCAGACAGATAGTTACAATGAGCAGTTCTTC	CASSFQTDSYNEQFF
TRBJ2-7	TRBD1	.	TRBV9	TGTGCCAGCAGCGTGACAGGGGGCTCCTACGAGCAGTACTTC	CASSVTGGSYEQYF
TRBJ1-4	TRBD1	.	TRBV7-9	TGTGCCAGCAGCCGACAGGGAGGGTTTGAAAAACTGTTTTTT	CASSRQGGFEKLFF
TRBJ2-2	.	.	TRBV27	TGTGCCAGCAGTTTATCGCTTGGGGAGCTGTTTTTT	CASSLSLGELFF